This TCR beta chain stems from a study of T-cell reconstitution after alpha-beta-depleted transplantation in children. The sample holds many counts of this clonotype. Using unique molecular identifiers, the investigators prepared the TCRbeta library. TCRdb reprocessed the PCR reads with MiXCR, giving one entry per CDR3 protein. The sample has 200,000 to 250,000 distinct CDR3 sequences, 12% seen once. The V segment lost 2 bases and the J segment 6 bases; nucleotides outside the gene matches: 5. The CDR3 is 14 residues long. Per germline, CDR1 MDHEN and CDR2 SYDVKM. The source was PBMCs from the stem cell graft donor, collected from the stem cell graft. The sequence was obtained from a human donor who donated a stem cell graft to a child with acute lymphoblastic leukemia. This chain links TRBV28 with TRBJ2-5, with 8 bases lining up with TRBD1. CDR3 in DNA: TGTGCCAGCAGTTTACGCAGGGGGCAACAGACCCAGTACTTC. Translating gives CASSLRRGQQTQYF.